Here is one T cell receptor (beta chain) with its context. The data were produced by immunoSEQ multiplex PCR, yet TCRdb's version contains in-frame clones alone and is incomplete. The data contain thousands of clones, more than 25% of them singletons. This CDR3 has 16 residues. The V gene lost 0 bases and the J gene lost 2 bases, with 11 bases spanning the gap. Germline CDR1 reads SGDLS; CDR2 reads YYNGEE. The record originates from a study of graft-versus-host responses after intestinal transplantation. Study information: Uniformly, recipients were administered anti-thymocyte globulin induction with subsequent tacrolimus and steroids for three to four years. Regarding the study as a whole: HvG clone declines early post-transplant were associated with peak circulating GvH levels.

Plates contained 200,000 CFSE-labeled responder cells and 200,000 irradiated, violet-dye-labeled stimulator cells. Post-reaction, proliferating CD3+CD4+ and CD3+CD8+ responders (CFSE-low) were sorted. The receptor was derived from a human patient who was an organ donor for intestinal transplantation. The chain carries TRBV9 and TRBJ2-2; D uncertain. The material was alloreactive CD4+ T cells from a mixed lymphocyte reaction culture, obtained before transplantation. Subset of the sample: CFSE-low proliferating T cells sorted from roughly 6-day pre-transplant mixed lymphocyte reaction (GvH or HvG direction). CDR3 coding DNA: TGTGCCAGCAGCGTAGGGGTGGGCTATAACACCGGGGAGCTGTTTTTT. This translates into CASSVGVGYNTGELFF.